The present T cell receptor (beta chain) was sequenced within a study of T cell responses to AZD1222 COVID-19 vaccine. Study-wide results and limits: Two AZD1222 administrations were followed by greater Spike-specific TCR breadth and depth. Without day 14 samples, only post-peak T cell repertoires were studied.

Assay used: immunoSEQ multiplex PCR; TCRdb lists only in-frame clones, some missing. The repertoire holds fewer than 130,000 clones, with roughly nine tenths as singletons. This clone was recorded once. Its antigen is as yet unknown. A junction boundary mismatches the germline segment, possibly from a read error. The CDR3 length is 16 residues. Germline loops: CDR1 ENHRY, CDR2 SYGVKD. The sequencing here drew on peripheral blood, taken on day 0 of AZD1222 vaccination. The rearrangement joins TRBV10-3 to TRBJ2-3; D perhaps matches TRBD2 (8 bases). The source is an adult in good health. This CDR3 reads CAISEGAGGQLDTQYF. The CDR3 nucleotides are TGCGCCATCAGTGAGGGGGCGGGGGGCCAATTAGATACGCAGTATTTT.